This is a list of T cell receptor beta chains from one sample in a study of shared clonotypes between healthy human individuals. The assay was immunoSEQ multiplex PCR, and TCRdb's table has in-frame clones only and misses some. The repertoire holds some 580,000 clones, roughly 98% seen once, with 0.25% to 0.35% in the top ten. Specimen: naive CD8+ T cells sorted from blood. Receptor source: a man between 25 and 39 years old in good health. CDR3s include the opening cysteine and the closing phenylalanine or tryptophan. A D gene is named only where the DNA matches it firmly. Where a row states a size, it is once, few, many or the class of an expanded clone; other rows omit it.

V	size	D	J	DNA	CDR3
TRBV7-9	-	-	TRBJ1-1	TGTGCCAGCAGCTCGGGGATCACTGAAGCTTTCTTT	CASSSGITEAFF
TRBV11-2	-	TRBD2	TRBJ2-3	TGTGCCAGCAGCCCAGGGACTAGCGGGAGTGGAGATACGCAGTATTTT	CASSPGTSGSGDTQYF
TRBV7-6	-	TRBD2	TRBJ2-1	TGTGCCAGCAGCTGGGAAGCGGGAGCTTACAATGAGCAGTTCTTC	CASSWEAGAYNEQFF
TRBV11-2	-	TRBD2	TRBJ2-7	TGTGCCAGCAGCTTAGTAGCGGGGGCCTACGAGCAGTACTTC	CASSLVAGAYEQYF
TRBV7-9	once	-	TRBJ2-7	TGTGCCAGCAGCTTAAAAGGCAACTCCTACGAGCAGTACTTC	CASSLKGNSYEQYF
TRBV4-1	-	TRBD2	TRBJ2-2	TGCGCCAGCAGCCAAGCTAGCGGGAGGGGTTACGGGGAGCTGTTTTTT	CASSQASGRGYGELFF
TRBV5-6	once	TRBD1	TRBJ1-2	TGTGCCAGCAGCTTGGGACAGGGGATCTCTGGCTACACCTTC	CASSLGQGISGYTF
TRBV7-9	-	-	TRBJ2-1	TGTGCCAGCAGCTTGGGCAGGGACAATGAGCAGTTCTTC	CASSLGRDNEQFF
TRBV5-1	-	TRBD2	TRBJ2-7	TGCGCCAGCAGCTTGTGGGGCGGGAGCTCCTACGAGCAGTACTTC	CASSLWGGSSYEQYF
TRBV5-5	-	-	TRBJ1-1	TGTGCCTCGGGGGAGTACAGGAACACTGAAGCTTTCTTT	CASGEYRNTEAFF
TRBV9	-	-	TRBJ2-1	TGTGCCAGCAGCGTAGCCGGGGCGGATTACAATGAGCAGTTCTTC	CASSVAGADYNEQFF
TRBV13	-	-	TRBJ2-1	TGTGCCAGCAGCTTGAAATACAATGAGCAGTTCTTC	CASSLKYNEQFF
TRBV29-1	-	-	TRBJ2-3	TGCAGCGTTGAAGTTTCGGATACGCAGTATTTT	CSVEVSDTQYF
TRBV5-1	-	-	TRBJ2-7	TGCGCCAGCAGCTTGGCCGGGGGACGAATCGAGTACTTC	CASSLAGGRIEYF
TRBV18	-	-	TRBJ1-5	TGTGCCAGCCCACCGACCGCCCGGGGGCGTGATCTGCCCCAGCATTTT	CASPPTARGRDLPQHF
TRBV5-4	-	-	TRBJ2-1	TGTGCCAGCAGCTTGTTGAGTGAGCAGTTCTTC	CASSLLSEQFF
TRBV7-9	-	-	TRBJ2-7	TGTGCCAGCAGCTTATCGGGCACCATCTACGAGCAGTACTTC	CASSLSGTIYEQYF
TRBV19	-	-	TRBJ2-7	TGTGCCAGTAGTATAGGAACAGGGGGGGTCTACGAGCAGTACTTC	CASSIGTGGVYEQYF
TRBV7-6	-	TRBD2	TRBJ2-7	TGTGCCAGCAGCTTTAGCGGGAGCCCCTACGAGCAGTACTTC	CASSFSGSPYEQYF
TRBV6-5	once	-	TRBJ2-7	TGTGCCAGCAGTTACAACTCCCACTACGAGCAGTACTTC	CASSYNSHYEQYF
TRBV7-9	-	-	TRBJ2-7	TGTGCCAGCAGCTCTACTGTGGTGAGCGAGCAGTACTTC	CASSSTVVSEQYF
TRBV29-1	-	-	TRBJ2-5	TGCAGCGTTGTTGATCAGGAGACCCAGTACTTC	CSVVDQETQYF